This TCR beta chain derives from a study of OX40 agonist ivuxolimab in advanced cancers. About the study: Every 2 weeks, ivuxolimab was infused into the patients intravenously at between 0.01 and 10 mg/kg. Study conclusions and caveats: Compared with CD4+, CD8+ T cells on average had more expanded clones. Antigen specificity remained undetermined for the expanded peripheral T cells.

Only in-frame clones appear in the TCRdb table, and some are missing; sequencing was by immunoSEQ multiplex PCR. This repertoire shows around 83,000 clones, about 89% found once; its top ten account for 1.6%. Points on this clone: Its target is not known.

Exclusion of a patient followed from autoimmune disease history or systemic immunosuppression. CDR3 length equals 15 residues. The V segment lost 1 base and the J segment 0 bases; nucleotides outside the gene matches: 3. Germline V gene sequence: CDR1 GTSNPN, CDR2 SVGIG (reference sequence). V gene TRBV30 combines with J gene TRBJ1-3; 7 nucleotides line up with TRBD1. The sample in question was CD4+ or CD8+ T cells sorted from blood, obtained in a trial of the OX40 agonist ivuxolimab. This receptor was identified in an adult with an advanced solid tumor such as melanoma, head and neck, liver or kidney cancer. The CDR3: CAWSAGQFSGNTIYF. CDR3 nucleotide sequence: TGTGCCTGGAGTGCGGGACAGTTCTCTGGAAACACCATATATTTT.